The rows below give T cell receptor beta chains drawn from one sample of a study of OX40 agonist ivuxolimab in advanced cancers. Sequencing was performed with immunoSEQ multiplex PCR; in TCRdb, only in-frame clones are kept and a portion is missing. The sample shows 71,000 or so clones, about 81% of them seen only once. The sample consisted of CD4+ or CD8+ T cells sorted from blood, taken in a trial of the OX40 agonist ivuxolimab. These receptors were obtained from an adult with an advanced solid tumor such as melanoma, head and neck, liver or kidney cancer. CDR3s include the opening cysteine and the closing phenylalanine or tryptophan. The order of the fields is CDR3 protein, CDR3 DNA, J gene, V gene, D gene, CDR3 length, clone size. The D gene is left open where the match is weak. Some rows mark clone size as missing; the rest say once, few, many or name a class of expanded clone.

CDR3 protein: CASSSGQSYLAKNIQYF
CDR3 DNA: TGTGCCAGCAGCTCGGGACAGAGCTATCTAGCCAAAAACATTCAGTACTTC
J gene: TRBJ2-4
V gene: TRBV7-9
D gene: TRBD1
CDR3 length: 17
clone size: few

CDR3 protein: CASSPRGGGELFF
CDR3 DNA: TGCGCCAGCAGCCCCAGGGGGGGCGGGGAGCTGTTTTTT
J gene: TRBJ2-2
V gene: TRBV4-1
D gene: -
CDR3 length: 13
clone size: -

CDR3 protein: CAWKHPGLNIEQFF
CDR3 DNA: TGTGCCTGGAAGCACCCCGGACTTAACATTGAGCAGTTCTTC
J gene: TRBJ2-1
V gene: TRBV30
D gene: -
CDR3 length: 14
clone size: -

CDR3 protein: CASINPAGKNSAGYTF
CDR3 DNA: TGTGCCAGCATTAACCCGGCAGGGAAGAATTCGGCAGGCTACACCTTC
J gene: TRBJ1-2
V gene: TRBV7-9
D gene: -
CDR3 length: 16
clone size: -

CDR3 protein: CASSFGPGQDGSPLHF
CDR3 DNA: TGTGCCAGCAGCTTTGGTCCGGGACAGGATGGGTCACCCCTCCACTTT
J gene: TRBJ1-6
V gene: TRBV5-6
D gene: TRBD1
CDR3 length: 16
clone size: once

CDR3 protein: CASSYGGSGANVLTF
CDR3 DNA: TGTGCCAGCAGCTATGGAGGCTCTGGGGCCAACGTCCTGACTTTC
J gene: TRBJ2-6
V gene: TRBV5-5
D gene: -
CDR3 length: 15
clone size: -

CDR3 protein: CASSLVQGTNYGYTF
CDR3 DNA: TGTGCCAGCAGCTTAGTTCAGGGGACGAACTATGGCTACACCTTC
J gene: TRBJ1-2
V gene: TRBV7-2
D gene: -
CDR3 length: 15
clone size: once

CDR3 protein: CASTKVAAGSPYEQYF
CDR3 DNA: TGTGCCTCAACCAAGGTGGCCGCGGGGTCCCCCTACGAGCAGTACTTC
J gene: TRBJ2-7
V gene: TRBV30
D gene: -
CDR3 length: 16
clone size: -

CDR3 protein: CASRARTGVSEAFF
CDR3 DNA: TGTGCCAGCAGGGCTCGGACAGGAGTGTCTGAAGCTTTCTTT
J gene: TRBJ1-1
V gene: TRBV6-5
D gene: TRBD1
CDR3 length: 14
clone size: -

CDR3 protein: CAAGTGSTDTQYF
CDR3 DNA: TGTGCCGCCGGGACAGGGTCTACAGATACGCAGTATTTT
J gene: TRBJ2-3
V gene: TRBV6-4
D gene: TRBD1
CDR3 length: 13
clone size: -